Listed below are T cell receptor beta chains from one sample, sequenced in a study of shared clonotypes between healthy human individuals. Assay used: immunoSEQ multiplex PCR; TCRdb lists only in-frame clones, some missing. This repertoire shows 2,500,000 or so clones, 85% to 95% found once; its top ten account for 0.13% to 0.15%. Sequenced input: naive CD4+ T cells sorted from blood. These receptors were obtained from a man aged 18 to 29 in good health. CDR3s include the opening cysteine and the closing phenylalanine or tryptophan. D genes are given only for firm matches. The size of a clone is reported for some rows only, either as once, few or many, or as a class for expanded clones.

>TRBJ2-5|NA|13|NA|TRBV10-3
CAISPSERETQYF
TGTGCCATCAGTCCGAGTGAACGAGAGACCCAGTACTTC
>TRBJ2-1|NA|11|NA|TRBV10-3
CAISVLHEQFF
TGTGCCATCAGTGTTTTACACGAGCAGTTCTTC
>TRBJ1-2|TRBD1|14|NA|TRBV5-1
CASSLGQGIYGYTF
TGCGCCAGCAGCTTGGGACAGGGGATCTATGGCTACACCTTC
>TRBJ2-3|TRBD1|16|NA|TRBV18
CASSHTGAAILYTQYF
TGTGCCAGCTCACACACAGGGGCCGCAATATTGTATACGCAGTATTTT
>TRBJ1-2|TRBD1|15|NA|TRBV19
CASRDRDRGHYGYTF
TGTGCCAGTAGAGACCGGGACAGGGGCCACTATGGCTACACCTTC
>TRBJ2-5|NA|14|NA|TRBV5-4
CASSPTSQRPTQYF
TGTGCCAGCAGCCCCACCTCTCAGCGGCCAACCCAGTACTTC
>TRBJ1-5|TRBD1|17|NA|TRBV5-1
CASSLGGVGQGPQPQHF
TGCGCCAGCAGCTTGGGCGGTGTTGGACAGGGACCGCAGCCCCAGCATTTT
>TRBJ2-7|NA|12|NA|TRBV5-1
CASSIEGREQYF
TGCGCCAGCAGCATCGAGGGCCGCGAGCAGTACTTC
>TRBJ1-5|NA|15|NA|TRBV21-1
CARTQGGYSNQPQHF
TGTGCCAGGACCCAGGGAGGGTATAGCAATCAGCCCCAGCATTTT
>TRBJ1-1|NA|11|NA|TRBV30
CAWSLRDEAFF
TGTGCCTGGAGCCTCCGGGACGAAGCTTTCTTT
>TRBJ1-3|NA|14|NA|TRBV10-2
CASRLGQRGNTIYF
TGCGCCAGCAGACTAGGACAGAGAGGAAACACCATATATTTT
>TRBJ1-2|NA|13|few|TRBV29-1
CSVDLGVGYGYTF
TGCAGCGTTGACCTAGGGGTAGGCTATGGCTACACCTTC
>TRBJ1-1|NA|15|NA|TRBV6-1
CASKSHVESPPEAFF
TGTGCCAGCAAATCCCACGTAGAAAGCCCACCTGAAGCTTTCTTT
>TRBJ1-2|NA|12|NA|TRBV7-9
CASSLDRDGYTF
TGTGCCAGCAGCTTAGACAGGGATGGCTACACCTTC
>TRBJ2-7|TRBD2|15|NA|TRBV7-2
CASSIGLAGGYEQYF
TGTGCCAGCAGCATTGGACTAGCGGGGGGCTACGAGCAGTACTTC
>TRBJ1-2|TRBD1|15|NA|TRBV11-2
CASSSSDRGNYGYTF
TGTGCCAGCAGCTCGAGCGACAGGGGTAACTATGGCTACACCTTC
>TRBJ2-2|TRBD1|14|NA|TRBV6-5
CASSSDRPTGELFF
TGTGCCAGCAGTTCGGACAGGCCCACCGGGGAGCTGTTTTTT
>TRBJ1-2|TRBD1|12|NA|TRBV28
CASGTGRYGYTF
TGTGCCAGTGGGACAGGGCGATATGGCTACACCTTC
>TRBJ1-4|NA|12|once|TRBV19
CATAGDNEKLFF
TGTGCCACCGCCGGGGATAATGAAAAACTGTTTTTT
>TRBJ2-3|NA|15|NA|TRBV2
CASSDFSVRTDTQYF
TGTGCCAGCAGTGATTTCTCAGTACGCACAGATACGCAGTATTTT
>TRBJ2-7|NA|15|NA|TRBV6-5
CASSYSDAGIYEQYF
TGTGCCAGCAGTTACTCTGACGCCGGGATCTACGAGCAGTACTTC